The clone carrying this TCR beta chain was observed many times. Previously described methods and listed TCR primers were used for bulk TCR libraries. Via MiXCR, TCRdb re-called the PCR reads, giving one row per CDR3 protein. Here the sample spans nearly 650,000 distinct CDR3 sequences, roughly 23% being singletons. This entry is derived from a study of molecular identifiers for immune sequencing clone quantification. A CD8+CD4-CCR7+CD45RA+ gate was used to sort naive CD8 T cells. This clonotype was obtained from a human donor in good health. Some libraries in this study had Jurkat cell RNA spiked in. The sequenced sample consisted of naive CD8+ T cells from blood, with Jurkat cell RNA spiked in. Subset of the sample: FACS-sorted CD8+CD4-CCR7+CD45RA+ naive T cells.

CDR3 sequence (DNA): TGCAGCGTTGAACCGACAGGAGAAGGCTACACCTTC. Translated: CSVEPTGEGYTF. V usage is TRBV29-1 and J usage is TRBJ1-2, with D perhaps TRBD1 (6 bases). CDR3 length: 12 residues. Trimming pared 2 bases from V and 8 bases from J, leaving 12 bases between. Looked up from germline, CDR1 is SQVTM and CDR2 is ANQGSEA.